This T cell receptor (beta chain) was documented in a study of blood T cells in healthy people across ages. Germline-derived CDR1 and CDR2 are SGHRS and YFSETQ. The CDR3 length is 13 residues. V dropped 1 base and J dropped 2 bases, with 4 bases sitting between them. The second PCR ran about 6 to 12 cycles with a sample-barcoded 5' primer and J-beta primers. TCRdb fed the 5' RACE reads into MiXCR, producing one record per CDR3 protein. Among approximately 2,000,000 distinct CDR3 sequences, roughly two fifths were seen once, and the ten largest hold 23%. Input material: blood. The source is a human donor in good health. The V gene is TRBV5-1, the J gene TRBJ1-3; no reliable D call. The CDR3, as DNA: TGCGCCAGCAGCTTGTTGCCTGGAAACACCATATATTTT. As protein: CASSLLPGNTIYF.